This T cell receptor (beta chain) comes out of a study of naive and memory T cell subsets. Overall study results and limits: In CD4 and CD8 cells, diversity dropped from naive through EMRA.

The J segment lost 9 bases and the V segment lost 7 bases, leaving 11 bases of the junction unmatched. Germline V gene sequence: CDR1 SQVTM, CDR2 ANQGSEA. CDR3 length: 15 amino acids. CMV status came from CD4+ IFNgamma after overnight CMV lysate stimulation. CD4 T cells were positively selected, then CD8 T cells from the CD4-negative fraction. At least ten counts were recorded for this clonotype. The antigen is not known. An equimolar mix of two oligonucleotides served as the beta constant-region primer for TRBC1 and TRBC2. The ligated cDNA underwent four PCR rounds using SP2 and nested alpha and beta constant-region primers. TCRdb re-analysed the UMI-ligation and nested PCR reads in MiXCR, keeping a single row per CDR3 protein. In the table there are about 82,000 distinct CDR3 sequences, 9% to 9.5% of which are singletons.

The genes are TRBV29-1 and TRBJ2-1; 14 bases map to TRBD2. This TCR derives from a human donor in good health. The material sequenced was naive CD8+ T cells from blood. This CDR3 reads CSAPTGLAGEGEQFF. DNA for the CDR3: TGCAGCGCACCTACGGGACTAGCGGGAGAGGGTGAGCAGTTCTTC.